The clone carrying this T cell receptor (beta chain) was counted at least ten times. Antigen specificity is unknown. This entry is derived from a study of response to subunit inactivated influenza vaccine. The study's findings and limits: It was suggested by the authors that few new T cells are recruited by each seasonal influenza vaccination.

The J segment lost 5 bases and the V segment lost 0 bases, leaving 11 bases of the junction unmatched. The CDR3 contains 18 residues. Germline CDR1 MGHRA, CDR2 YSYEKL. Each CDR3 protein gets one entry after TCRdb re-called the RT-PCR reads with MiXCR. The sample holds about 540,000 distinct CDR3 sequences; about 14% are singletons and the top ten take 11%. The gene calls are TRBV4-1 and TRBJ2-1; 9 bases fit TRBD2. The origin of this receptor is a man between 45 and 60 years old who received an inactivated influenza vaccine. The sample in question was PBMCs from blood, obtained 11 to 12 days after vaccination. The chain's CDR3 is CASSQDHRRLAVHNEQFF. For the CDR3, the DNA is TGCGCCAGCAGCCAAGATCATAGGCGACTAGCGGTTCACAATGAGCAGTTCTTC.